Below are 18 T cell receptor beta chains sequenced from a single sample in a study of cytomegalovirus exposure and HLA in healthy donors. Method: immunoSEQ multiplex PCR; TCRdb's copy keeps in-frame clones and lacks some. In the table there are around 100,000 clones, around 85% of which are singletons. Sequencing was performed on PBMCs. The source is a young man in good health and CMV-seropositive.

This CDR3 is CASSDLETGGTGELFF. CDR3 in DNA: TGTGCCAGCAGTGATCTTGAGACAGGGGGCACCGGGGAGCTGTTTTTT. The gene calls are TRBV6-1 and TRBJ2-2, with 9 bases aligning to TRBD1. From germline, CDR1 is MNHNS and CDR2 SASEGT. The CDR3 has 16 residues. The V and J ends lost 3 bases and 4 bases, in that order; junction bases with no gene match: 6.

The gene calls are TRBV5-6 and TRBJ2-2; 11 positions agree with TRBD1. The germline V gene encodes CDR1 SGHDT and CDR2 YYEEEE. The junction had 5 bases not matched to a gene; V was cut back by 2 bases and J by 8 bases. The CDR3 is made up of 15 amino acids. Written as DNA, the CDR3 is TGTGCCAGCAGCTTCGGGACAGGGGGATTTGGGGAGCTGTTTTTT. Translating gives CASSFGTGGFGELFF.

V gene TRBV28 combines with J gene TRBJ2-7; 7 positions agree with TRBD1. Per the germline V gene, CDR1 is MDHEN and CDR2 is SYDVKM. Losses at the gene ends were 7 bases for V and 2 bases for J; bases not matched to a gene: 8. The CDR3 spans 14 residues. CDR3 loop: CASTARTGTYEQYV. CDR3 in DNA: TGTGCCAGCACCGCCCGGACAGGCACCTACGAGCAGTACGTC.

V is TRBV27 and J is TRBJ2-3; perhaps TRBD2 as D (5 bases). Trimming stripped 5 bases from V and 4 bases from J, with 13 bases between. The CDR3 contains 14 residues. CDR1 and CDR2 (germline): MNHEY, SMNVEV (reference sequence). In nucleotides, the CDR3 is TGTGCCAGCAGTCGTACTAGTTTTGCAGATACGCAGTATTTT. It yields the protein CASSRTSFADTQYF.

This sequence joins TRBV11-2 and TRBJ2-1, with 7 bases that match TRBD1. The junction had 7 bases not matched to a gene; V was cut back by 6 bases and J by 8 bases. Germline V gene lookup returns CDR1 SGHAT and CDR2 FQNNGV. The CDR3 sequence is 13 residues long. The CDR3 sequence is CASRFTGADEQFF. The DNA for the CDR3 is TGTGCCAGCAGATTTACAGGGGCGGATGAGCAGTTCTTC.

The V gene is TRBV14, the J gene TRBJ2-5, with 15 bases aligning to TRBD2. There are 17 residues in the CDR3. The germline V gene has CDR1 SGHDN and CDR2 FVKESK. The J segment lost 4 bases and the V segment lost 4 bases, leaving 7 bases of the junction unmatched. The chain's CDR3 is CASSPWTSGRARETQYF. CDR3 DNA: TGTGCCAGCAGCCCTTGGACTAGCGGGAGGGCTCGAGAGACCCAGTACTTC.

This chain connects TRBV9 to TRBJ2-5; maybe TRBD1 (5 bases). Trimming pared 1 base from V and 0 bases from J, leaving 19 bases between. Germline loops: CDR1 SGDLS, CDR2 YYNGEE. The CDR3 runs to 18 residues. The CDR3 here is CASSVREGATGYQETQYF. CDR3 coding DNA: TGTGCCAGCAGCGTAAGGGAAGGGGCTACTGGGTACCAAGAGACCCAGTACTTC.

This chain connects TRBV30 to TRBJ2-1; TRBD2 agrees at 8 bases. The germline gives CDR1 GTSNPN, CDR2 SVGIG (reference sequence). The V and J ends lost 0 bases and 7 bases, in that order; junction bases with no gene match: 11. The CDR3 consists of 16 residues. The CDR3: CAWSVPRPREGNEQFF. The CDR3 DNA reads TGTGCCTGGAGTGTACCCCGTCCACGGGAGGGAAATGAGCAGTTCTTC.

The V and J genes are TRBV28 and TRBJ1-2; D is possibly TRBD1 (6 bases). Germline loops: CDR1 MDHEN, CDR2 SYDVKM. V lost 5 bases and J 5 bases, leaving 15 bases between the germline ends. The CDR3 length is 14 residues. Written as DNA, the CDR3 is TGTGCCAGCAGTGCACCGGGACACATTTATGGCTACACCTTC. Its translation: CASSAPGHIYGYTF.

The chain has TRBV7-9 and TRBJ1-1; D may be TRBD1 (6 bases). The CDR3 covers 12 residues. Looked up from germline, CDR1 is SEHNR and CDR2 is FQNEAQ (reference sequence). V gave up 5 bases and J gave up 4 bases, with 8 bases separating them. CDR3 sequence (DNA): TGTGCCAGCAGCACCAGGGGCACTGAAGCTTTCTTT. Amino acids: CASSTRGTEAFF.

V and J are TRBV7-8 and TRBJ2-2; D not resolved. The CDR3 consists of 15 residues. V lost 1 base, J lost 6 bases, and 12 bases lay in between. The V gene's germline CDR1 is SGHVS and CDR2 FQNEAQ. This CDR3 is CASSLVGPGPGELFF. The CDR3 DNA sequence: TGTGCCAGCAGCTTAGTTGGGCCCGGCCCCGGGGAGCTGTTTTTT.

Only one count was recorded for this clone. CDR3 bases: TGTGCCAGCAACACCGGCAGGGGCACAGATACGCAGTATTTT. It yields the protein CASNTGRGTDTQYF. The rearrangement joins TRBV7-9 to TRBJ2-3, with D tentatively TRBD1 (5 bases). The CDR3 contains 14 residues. Per germline, CDR1 SEHNR and CDR2 FQNEAQ (reference sequence). Trimming removed 7 bases from V and 1 base from J, with 12 bases in between.

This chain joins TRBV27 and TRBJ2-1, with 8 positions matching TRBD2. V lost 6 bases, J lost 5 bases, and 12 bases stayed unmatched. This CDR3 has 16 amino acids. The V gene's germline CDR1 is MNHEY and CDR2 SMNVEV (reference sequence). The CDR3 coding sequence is TGTGCCAGCAGGATCGGACTAGCCCAAGGAGACAATGAGCAGTTCTTC. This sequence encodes CASRIGLAQGDNEQFF.

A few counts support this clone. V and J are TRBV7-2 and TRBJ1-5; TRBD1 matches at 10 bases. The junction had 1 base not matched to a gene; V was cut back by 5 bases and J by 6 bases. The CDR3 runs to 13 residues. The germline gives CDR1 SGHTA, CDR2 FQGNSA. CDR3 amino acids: CASSRTGGQPQHF. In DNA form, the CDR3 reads TGTGCCAGCAGCCGGACAGGGGGTCAGCCCCAGCATTTT.

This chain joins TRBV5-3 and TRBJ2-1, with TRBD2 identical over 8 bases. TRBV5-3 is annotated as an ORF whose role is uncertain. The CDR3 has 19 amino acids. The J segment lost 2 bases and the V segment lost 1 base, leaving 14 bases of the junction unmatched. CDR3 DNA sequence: TGTGCCAGAAGCTTGTTCTACCCTTTAAGGACTAGCACCTACAATGAGCAGTTCTTC. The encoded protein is CARSLFYPLRTSTYNEQFF.

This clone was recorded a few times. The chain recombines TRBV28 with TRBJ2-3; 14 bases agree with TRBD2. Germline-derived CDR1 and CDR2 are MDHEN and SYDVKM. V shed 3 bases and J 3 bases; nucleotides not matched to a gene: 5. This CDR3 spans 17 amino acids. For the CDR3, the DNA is TGTGCCAGCAGTTTGGGGACTAGCGGGAGAGGGACAGATACGCAGTATTTT. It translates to CASSLGTSGRGTDTQYF.

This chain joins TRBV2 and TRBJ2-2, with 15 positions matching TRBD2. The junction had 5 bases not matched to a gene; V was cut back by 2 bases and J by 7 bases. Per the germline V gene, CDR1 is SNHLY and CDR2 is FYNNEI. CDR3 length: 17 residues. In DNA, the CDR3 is TGTGCCAGCAGTGAAAGGACTAGCGGGAGGGCCAACGGGGAGCTGTTTTTT. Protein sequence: CASSERTSGRANGELFF. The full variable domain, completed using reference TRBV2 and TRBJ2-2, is EPEVTQTPSHQVTQMGQEVILRCVPISNHLYFYWYRQILGQKVEFLVSFYNNEISEKSEIFDDQFSVERPDGSNFTLKIRSTKLEDSAMYFCASSERTSGRANGELFFGEGSRLTVL.

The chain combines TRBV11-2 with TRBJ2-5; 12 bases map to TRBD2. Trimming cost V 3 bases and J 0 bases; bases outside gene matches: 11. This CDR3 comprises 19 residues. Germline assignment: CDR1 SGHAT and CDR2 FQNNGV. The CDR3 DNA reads TGTGCCAGCAGCTTCGGGAGCTGGACTAGCGGGATGGACCAAGAGACCCAGTACTTC. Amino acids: CASSFGSWTSGMDQETQYF.